The 7 T cell receptor beta chains given below trace back to one sample, sequenced in a study of shared clonotypes between healthy human individuals. Data came from immunoSEQ multiplex PCR; TCRdb stores just in-frame clones and leaves some out. Among fewer than 1.4 million clones listed, roughly 74% were seen once. The sequencing input was memory CD4+ T cells from PBMCs. The subset is: CD45RA-negative fraction. Receptor source: a man in his late teens or twenties in good health. Some clones in this sample may be carry-over from other donors' samples.

This clone was recorded once. This chain uses TRBV7-9 with TRBJ2-7; 9 nucleotides agree with TRBD1. The CDR3 runs 14 residues. Germline-derived CDR1 and CDR2 are SEHNR and FQNEAQ (reference sequence). Trimming removed 4 bases from V and 5 bases from J; junction bases left unmatched: 6. CDR3 nucleotides: TGTGCCAGCAGCTCCCCGGACAGGGGACACGAGCAGTACTTC. Translated: CASSSPDRGHEQYF.

This chain links TRBV28 with TRBJ1-2; possible D gene TRBD1, 6 bases. Trimming cost V 3 bases and J 8 bases, with 13 bases left between them. The CDR3 spans 13 residues. Germline lookup yields CDR1 MDHEN and CDR2 SYDVKM. DNA of the CDR3: TGTGCCAGCAGTTTTGGGGGGGCGCGCGGCTACACCTTC. It translates to CASSFGGARGYTF.

This clone was detected many times. V is TRBV27 and J is TRBJ1-1; maybe TRBD1 (5 bases). Per the germline V gene, CDR1 is MNHEY and CDR2 is SMNVEV (reference sequence). V dropped 5 bases and J dropped 9 bases, with 13 bases sitting between them. There are 12 residues in the CDR3. CDR3 nucleotides: TGTGCCAGCAGTACCGGACAAACCAAAGCTTTCTTT. Its protein product is CASSTGQTKAFF.

This clone has more than one count but fewer than ten. The rearrangement links TRBV9 to TRBJ2-5; no definite D call. The V and J ends lost 3 bases and 4 bases respectively, with 13 bases between them. Germline assignment: CDR1 SGDLS and CDR2 YYNGEE. The CDR3 length is 14 residues. The CDR3 coding sequence is TGTGCCAGCAGCGCGAGTGGGCGTGGAGAGACCCAGTACTTC. This gives the protein CASSASGRGETQYF.

This clone was picked up a small number of times. This chain uses TRBV5-1 with TRBJ1-4; D not resolved. This CDR3 contains 15 residues. Trimming left V 3 bases short and J 7 bases short, with 16 bases between. Germline CDR1 reads SGHRS; CDR2 reads YFSETQ. CDR3 DNA sequence: TGCGCCAGCAGCTCCAGACCGTCCCAAAGTGAAAAACTGTTTTTT. It yields the protein CASSSRPSQSEKLFF.

The chain recombines TRBV7-8 with TRBJ2-5; the D gene could be TRBD1 or TRBD2 (5 bases each). V shed 1 base and J shed 5 bases, with 20 bases lying between them. Germline CDR1 and CDR2: SGHVS and FQNEAQ. This CDR3 has 17 amino acids. The CDR3 region is CASSLDGRYGDGETQYF. Here the CDR3 DNA reads TGTGCCAGCAGCTTAGACGGGCGGTACGGGGACGGCGAGACCCAGTACTTC.

This chain connects TRBV28 to TRBJ2-5; the D gene could be TRBD1 or TRBD2 (5 bases each). This CDR3 has 14 amino acids. The V end was cut by 8 bases, the J end by 5 bases, with 18 bases between. Germline assignment: CDR1 MDHEN and CDR2 SYDVKM. The CDR3 loop reads CASAAPGTRETQYF. The CDR3 DNA reads as TGTGCCAGCGCTGCGCCTGGGACCCGGGAGACCCAGTACTTC.